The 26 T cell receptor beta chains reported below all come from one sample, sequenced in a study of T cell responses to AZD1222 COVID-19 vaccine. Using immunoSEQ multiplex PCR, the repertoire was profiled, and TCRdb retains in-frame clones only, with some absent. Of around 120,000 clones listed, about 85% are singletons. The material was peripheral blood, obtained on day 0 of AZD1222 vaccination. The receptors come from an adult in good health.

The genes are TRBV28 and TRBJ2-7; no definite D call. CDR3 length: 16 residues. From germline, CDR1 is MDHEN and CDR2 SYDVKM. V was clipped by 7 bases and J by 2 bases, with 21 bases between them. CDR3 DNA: TGTGCCAGCAAGCCTGCCGGGCCCTACGGTACCTACGAGCAGTACTTC. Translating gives CASKPAGPYGTYEQYF.

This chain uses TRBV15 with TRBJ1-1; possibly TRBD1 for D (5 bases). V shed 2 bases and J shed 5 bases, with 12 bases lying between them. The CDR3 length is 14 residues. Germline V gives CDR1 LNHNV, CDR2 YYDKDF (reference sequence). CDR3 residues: CATSRSGGWTEAFF. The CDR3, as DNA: TGTGCCACCAGCAGATCGGGGGGATGGACTGAAGCTTTCTTT.

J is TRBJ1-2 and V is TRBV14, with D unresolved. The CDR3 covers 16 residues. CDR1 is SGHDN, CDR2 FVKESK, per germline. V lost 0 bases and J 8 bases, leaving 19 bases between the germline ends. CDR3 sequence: CASSQDADRGRGGYTF. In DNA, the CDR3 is TGTGCCAGCAGCCAAGACGCCGACCGCGGACGAGGAGGCTACACCTTC. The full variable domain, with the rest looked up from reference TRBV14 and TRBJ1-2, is EAGVTQFPSHSVIEKGQTVTLRCDPISGHDNLYWYRRVMGKEIKFLLHFVKESKQDESGMPNNRFLAERTGGTYSTLKVQPAELEDSGVYFCASSQDADRGRGGYTFGSGTRLTVV.

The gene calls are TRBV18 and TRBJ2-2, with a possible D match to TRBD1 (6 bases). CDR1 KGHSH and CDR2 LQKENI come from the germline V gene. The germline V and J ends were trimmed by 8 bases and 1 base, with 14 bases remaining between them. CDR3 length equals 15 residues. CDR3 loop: CASEVTGMNTGELFF. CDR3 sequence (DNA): TGTGCCAGCGAAGTTACAGGGATGAACACCGGGGAGCTGTTTTTT.

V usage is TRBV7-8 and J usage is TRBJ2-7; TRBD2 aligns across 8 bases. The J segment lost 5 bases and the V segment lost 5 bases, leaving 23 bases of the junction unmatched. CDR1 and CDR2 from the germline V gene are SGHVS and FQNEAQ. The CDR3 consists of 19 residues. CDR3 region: CASSPRVKASGGSPNEQYF. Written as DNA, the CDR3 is TGTGCCAGCAGCCCCCGAGTGAAGGCGAGCGGGGGCTCACCGAACGAGCAGTACTTC.

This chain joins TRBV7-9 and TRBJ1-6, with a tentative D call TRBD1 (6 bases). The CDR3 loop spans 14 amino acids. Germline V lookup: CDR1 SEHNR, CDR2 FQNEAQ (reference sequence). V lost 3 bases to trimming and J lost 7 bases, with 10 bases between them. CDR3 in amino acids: CASSFRGGNSPLHF. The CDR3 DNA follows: TGTGCCAGCAGCTTTAGGGGGGGGAATTCACCCCTCCACTTT.

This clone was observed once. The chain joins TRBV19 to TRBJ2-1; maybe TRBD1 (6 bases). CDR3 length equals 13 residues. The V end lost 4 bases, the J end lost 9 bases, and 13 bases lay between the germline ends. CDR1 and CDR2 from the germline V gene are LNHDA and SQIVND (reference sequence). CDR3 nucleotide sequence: TGTGCCAGTAGTACAACAGGGTTTGTTGAGCAGTTCTTC. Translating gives CASSTTGFVEQFF. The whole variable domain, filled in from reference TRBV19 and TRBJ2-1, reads DGGITQSPKYLFRKEGQNVTLSCEQNLNHDAMYWYRQDPGQGLRLIYYSQIVNDFQKGDIAEGYSVSREKKESFPLTVTSAQKNPTAFYLCASSTTGFVEQFFGPGTRLTVL.

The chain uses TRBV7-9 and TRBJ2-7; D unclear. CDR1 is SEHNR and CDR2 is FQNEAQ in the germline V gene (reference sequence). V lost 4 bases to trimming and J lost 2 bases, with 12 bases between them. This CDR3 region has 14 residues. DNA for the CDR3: TGTGCCAGCAGCTCACCCCCATATGCCTACGAGCAGTACTTC. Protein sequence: CASSSPPYAYEQYF.

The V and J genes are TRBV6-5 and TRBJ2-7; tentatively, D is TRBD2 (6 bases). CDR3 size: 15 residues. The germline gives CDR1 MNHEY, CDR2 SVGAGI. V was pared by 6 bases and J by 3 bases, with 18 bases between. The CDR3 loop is CASSQFGGSDYEQYF. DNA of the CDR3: TGTGCCAGCAGCCAGTTCGGGGGATCGGACTACGAGCAGTACTTC.

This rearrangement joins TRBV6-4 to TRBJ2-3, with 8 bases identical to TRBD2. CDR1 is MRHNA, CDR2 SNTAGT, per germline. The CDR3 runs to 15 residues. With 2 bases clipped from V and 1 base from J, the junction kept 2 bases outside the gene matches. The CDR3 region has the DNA TGTGCCAGCAGTGACGGAGCGGGGGGCACAGATACGCAGTATTTT. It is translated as CASSDGAGGTDTQYF.

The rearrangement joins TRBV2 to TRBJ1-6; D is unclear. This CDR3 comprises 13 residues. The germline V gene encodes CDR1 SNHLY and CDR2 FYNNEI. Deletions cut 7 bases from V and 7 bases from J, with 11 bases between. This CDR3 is CASTLKGNSPLHF. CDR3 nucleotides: TGTGCCAGCACACTCAAGGGCAATTCACCCCTCCACTTT.

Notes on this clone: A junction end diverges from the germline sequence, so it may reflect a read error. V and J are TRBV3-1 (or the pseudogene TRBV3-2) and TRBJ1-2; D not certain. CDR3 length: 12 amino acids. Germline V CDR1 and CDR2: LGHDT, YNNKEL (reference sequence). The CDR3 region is CASSTHGGKEAF. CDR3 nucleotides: TGTGCCAGCAGCACCCACGGAGGGAAGGAGGCCTTC.

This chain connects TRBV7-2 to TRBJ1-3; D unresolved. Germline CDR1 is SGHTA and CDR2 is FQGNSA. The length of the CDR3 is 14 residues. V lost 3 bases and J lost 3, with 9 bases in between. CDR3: CASSFSPNGNTIYF. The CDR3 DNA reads TGTGCCAGCAGCTTTTCCCCAAATGGAAACACCATATATTTT.

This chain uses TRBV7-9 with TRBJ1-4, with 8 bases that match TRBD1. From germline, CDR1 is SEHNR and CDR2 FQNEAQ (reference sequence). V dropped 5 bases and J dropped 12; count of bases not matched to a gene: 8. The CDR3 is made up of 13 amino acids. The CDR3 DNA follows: TGTGCCAGCAGCCTGGGACAGGCGAAAGAACTGTTTTTT. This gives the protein CASSLGQAKELFF.

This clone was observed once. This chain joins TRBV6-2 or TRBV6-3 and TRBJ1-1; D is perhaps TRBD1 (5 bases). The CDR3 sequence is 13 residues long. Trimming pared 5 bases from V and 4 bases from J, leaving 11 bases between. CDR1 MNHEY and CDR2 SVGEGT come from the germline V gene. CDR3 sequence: CASSVAGRTEAFF. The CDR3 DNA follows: TGTGCCAGCAGTGTGGCAGGGCGCACTGAAGCTTTCTTT.

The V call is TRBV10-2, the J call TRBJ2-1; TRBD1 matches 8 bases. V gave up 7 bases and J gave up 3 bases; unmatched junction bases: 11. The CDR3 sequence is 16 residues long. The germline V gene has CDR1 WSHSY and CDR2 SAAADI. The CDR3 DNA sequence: TGCGCCAGCACGACCCCCGAGACAGGGGACTACAATGAGCAGTTCTTC. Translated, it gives CASTTPETGDYNEQFF.

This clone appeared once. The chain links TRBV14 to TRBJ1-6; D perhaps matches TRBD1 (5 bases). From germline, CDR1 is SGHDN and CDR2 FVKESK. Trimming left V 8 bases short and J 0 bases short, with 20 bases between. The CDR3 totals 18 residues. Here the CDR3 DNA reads TGTGCCAGCGGAGGTGGGGGGGAAACGAGCTCCTATAATTCACCCCTCCACTTT. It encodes CASGGGGETSSYNSPLHF.

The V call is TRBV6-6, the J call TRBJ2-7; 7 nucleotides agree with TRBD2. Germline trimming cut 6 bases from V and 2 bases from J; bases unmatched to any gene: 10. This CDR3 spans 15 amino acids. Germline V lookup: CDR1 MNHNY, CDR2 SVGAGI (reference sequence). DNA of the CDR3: TGTGCCAGCAGACAATCGGGGGGTTTTACCTACGAGCAGTACTTC. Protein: CASRQSGGFTYEQYF.

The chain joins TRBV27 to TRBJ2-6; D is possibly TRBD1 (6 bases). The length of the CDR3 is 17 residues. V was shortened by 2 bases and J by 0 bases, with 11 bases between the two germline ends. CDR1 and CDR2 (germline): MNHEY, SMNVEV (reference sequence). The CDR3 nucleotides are TGTGCCAGCAGTTTAGGGGACACCCTCTCTGGGGCCAACGTCCTGACTTTC. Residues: CASSLGDTLSGANVLTF. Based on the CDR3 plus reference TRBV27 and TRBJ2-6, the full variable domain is EAQVTQNPRYLITVTGKKLTVTCSQNMNHEYMSWYRQDPGLGLRQIYYSMNVEVTDKGDVPEGYKVSRKEKRNFPLILESPSPNQTSLYFCASSLGDTLSGANVLTFGAGSRLTVL.

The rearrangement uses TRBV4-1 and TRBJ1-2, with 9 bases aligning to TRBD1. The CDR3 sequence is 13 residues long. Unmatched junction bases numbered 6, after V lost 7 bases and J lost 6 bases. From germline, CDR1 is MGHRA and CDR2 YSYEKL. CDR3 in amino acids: CASKLGQGNGYTF. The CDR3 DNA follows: TGCGCCAGCAAGCTGGGACAGGGTAATGGCTACACCTTC.

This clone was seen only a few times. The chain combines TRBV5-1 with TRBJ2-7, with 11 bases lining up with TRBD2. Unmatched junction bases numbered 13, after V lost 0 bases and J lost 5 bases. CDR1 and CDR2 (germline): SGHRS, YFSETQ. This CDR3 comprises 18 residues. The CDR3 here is CASSLGGVRTSGYNEQYF. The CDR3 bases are TGCGCCAGCAGCTTGGGTGGGGTGAGGACTAGCGGGTACAACGAGCAGTACTTC.

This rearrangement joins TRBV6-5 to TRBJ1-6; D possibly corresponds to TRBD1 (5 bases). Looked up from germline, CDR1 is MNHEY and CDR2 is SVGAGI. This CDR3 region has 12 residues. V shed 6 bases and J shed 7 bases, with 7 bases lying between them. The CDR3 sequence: CASRRQNSPLHF. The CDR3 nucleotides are TGTGCCAGCAGACGACAGAATTCACCCCTCCACTTT.

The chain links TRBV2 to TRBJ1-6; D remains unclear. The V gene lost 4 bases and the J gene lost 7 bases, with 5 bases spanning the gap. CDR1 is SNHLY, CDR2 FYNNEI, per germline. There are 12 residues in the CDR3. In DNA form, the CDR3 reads TGTGCCAGCAGTGCTGTGAATTCACCCCTCCACTTT. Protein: CASSAVNSPLHF.

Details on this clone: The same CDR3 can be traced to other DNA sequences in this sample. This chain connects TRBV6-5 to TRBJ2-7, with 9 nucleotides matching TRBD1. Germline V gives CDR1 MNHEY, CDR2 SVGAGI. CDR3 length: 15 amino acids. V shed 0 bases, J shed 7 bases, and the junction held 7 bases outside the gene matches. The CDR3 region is CASSYSGTGSGEQYF. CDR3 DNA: TGTGCCAGCAGTTACTCGGGGACAGGGAGCGGGGAGCAGTACTTC.

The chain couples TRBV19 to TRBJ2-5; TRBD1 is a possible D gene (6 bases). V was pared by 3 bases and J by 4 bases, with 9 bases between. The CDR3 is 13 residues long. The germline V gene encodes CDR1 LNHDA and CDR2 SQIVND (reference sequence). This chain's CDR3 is CASSMEGGETQYF. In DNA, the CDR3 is TGTGCCAGTAGTATGGAAGGGGGAGAGACCCAGTACTTC. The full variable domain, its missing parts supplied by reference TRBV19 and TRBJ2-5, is DGGITQSPKYLFRKEGQNVTLSCEQNLNHDAMYWYRQDPGQGLRLIYYSQIVNDFQKGDIAEGYSVSREKKESFPLTVTSAQKNPTAFYLCASSMEGGETQYFGPGTRLLVL.

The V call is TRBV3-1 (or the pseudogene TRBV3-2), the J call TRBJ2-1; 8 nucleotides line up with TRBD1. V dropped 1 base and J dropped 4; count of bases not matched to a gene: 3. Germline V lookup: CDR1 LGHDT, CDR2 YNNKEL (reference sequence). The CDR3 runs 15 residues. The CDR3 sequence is CASSQAGQVYNEQFF. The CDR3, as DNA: TGTGCCAGCAGCCAAGCGGGACAGGTTTACAATGAGCAGTTCTTC.